Each of the 31 T cell receptor beta chains below was sequenced from the same sample in a study of blood T cell repertoires in COVID-19. The repertoire was sequenced with immunoSEQ multiplex PCR; TCRdb's copy has only in-frame clones and lacks some. The table records under 300,000 clones, roughly 85% of them present only once. Input material: PBMCs or T cells enriched from blood (not recorded which). These receptors all come from a woman aged 45-65 years who had been exposed to COVID-19.

The sample holds one count of this clone. The chain recombines TRBV6-5 with TRBJ1-1; weak D call: TRBD1 (5 bases). V shed 7 bases and J shed 9 bases, with 15 bases lying between them. The length of the CDR3 is 12 residues. Germline values: CDR1 MNHEY, CDR2 SVGAGI. DNA of the CDR3: TGTGCCAGCATACGGGACTTTTTTCAAGCTTTCTTT. Translating it yields CASIRDFFQAFF.

The chain carries TRBV30 and TRBJ1-2; TRBD1 might be the D (5 bases). V lost 3 bases and J lost 14, with 13 bases in between. The CDR3 covers 10 residues. Germline CDR1 reads GTSNPN; CDR2 reads SVGIG (reference sequence). The CDR3, as DNA: TGTGCCTGGAGCCGACAGATCGTTACCTTC. It specifies CAWSRQIVTF.

This chain links TRBV28 with TRBJ1-1; D uncertain. Trimming pared 3 bases from V and 2 bases from J, leaving 10 bases between. The V gene's germline CDR1 is MDHEN and CDR2 SYDVKM. This CDR3 region has 14 residues. This chain's CDR3 is CASSFLRTNTEAFF. The CDR3 coding sequence is TGTGCCAGCAGTTTCCTCCGAACAAACACTGAAGCTTTCTTT.

Only one count was recorded for this clone. This sequence joins TRBV5-8 and TRBJ2-7, with TRBD2 matching over 8 bases. CDR1 SGHTS and CDR2 YDEGEE come from the germline V gene. The ends lost 4 bases at V and 3 bases at J; junction bases unmatched: 6. This CDR3 spans 14 amino acids. CDR3 residues: CASSRQAGDYEQYF. The CDR3 DNA follows: TGTGCCAGCAGCCGTCAAGCGGGGGACTACGAGCAGTACTTC.

This chain links TRBV11-1 with TRBJ2-7; 11 nucleotides line up with TRBD2. Germline CDR1 and CDR2: SGHAT and FQDESV (reference sequence). The V and J ends lost 6 bases and 1 base, in that order; junction bases with no gene match: 5. The CDR3 runs 15 residues. The DNA for the CDR3 is TGTGCCAGCAGTCCGCTAGCGGGGGGTTCCTACGAGCAGTACTTC. Protein: CASSPLAGGSYEQYF.

The chain is built from TRBV5-1 and TRBJ1-1; D remains ambiguous. In germline, CDR1 is SGHRS, CDR2 YFSETQ. The germline V and J ends were trimmed by 7 bases and 7 bases, with 17 bases remaining between them. CDR3 length equals 13 residues. CDR3 in amino acids: CASATLTGGEAFF. The CDR3 DNA follows: TGCGCCAGCGCAACCCTCACCGGAGGTGAAGCTTTCTTT.

The CDR3: CASSSTGLPTDTQYF. As DNA, the CDR3 is TGTGCCAGCAGCTCTACGGGACTCCCCACAGATACGCAGTATTTT. The chain recombines TRBV11-2 with TRBJ2-3, with D tentatively TRBD2 (6 bases). The germline gives CDR1 SGHAT, CDR2 FQNNGV. Trimming cost V 4 bases and J 2 bases, with 13 bases left between them. The CDR3 length is 15 residues.

This sequence joins TRBV9 and TRBJ2-2; TRBD2 aligns across 7 bases. J was trimmed by 3 bases and V by 0 bases; bases with no gene match: 2. This CDR3 is built from 15 residues. From germline, CDR1 is SGDLS and CDR2 YYNGEE. The CDR3 loop reads CASSVAGGHTGELFF. In DNA form, the CDR3 reads TGTGCCAGCAGCGTAGCGGGGGGTCACACCGGGGAGCTGTTTTTT. The full variable domain, in which reference TRBV9 and TRBJ2-2 provide the parts outside the CDR3, is DSGVTQTPKHLITATGQRVTLRCSPRSGDLSVYWYQQSLDQGLQFLIQYYNGEERAKGNILERFSAQQFPDLHSELNLSSLELGDSALYFCASSVAGGHTGELFFGEGSRLTVL.

The chain employs TRBV6-5 and TRBJ1-3; 7 bases are a match to TRBD1. Germline V gene data show CDR1 as MNHEY and CDR2 as SVGAGI. The CDR3 runs to 14 residues. Trimming cost V 6 bases and J 2 bases; bases outside gene matches: 4. The CDR3 sequence: CASRLDRAGNTIYF. The CDR3 DNA reads TGTGCCAGCAGACTAGACAGGGCTGGAAACACCATATATTTT.

The chain links TRBV19 to TRBJ1-5; 8 nucleotides line up with TRBD1. J gave up 5 bases and V 7 bases, and 10 bases lay outside the gene matches. The CDR3 covers 15 residues. Germline CDR1 LNHDA, CDR2 SQIVND (reference sequence). CDR3 residues: CASTSGQVRHQPQHF. The CDR3 bases are TGTGCCAGTACCTCGGGACAGGTGAGACATCAGCCCCAGCATTTT.

This chain connects TRBV5-1 to TRBJ1-2; a weak D match, TRBD1 (5 bases). Germline V lookup: CDR1 SGHRS, CDR2 YFSETQ. The CDR3 runs 16 residues. Deletions cut 4 bases from V and 8 bases from J, with 24 bases between. In DNA, the CDR3 is TGCGCCAGCAGCCCCGATCCCTGGGGAGGGGCCTACGGCTACACCTTC. This codes for CASSPDPWGGAYGYTF.

A few counts support this clone. The chain has TRBV18 and TRBJ1-2; tentative D call: TRBD1 (5 bases). The germline CDR1 and CDR2 sequences are KGHSH and LQKENI. V was clipped by 2 bases and J by 8 bases, with 15 bases between them. The CDR3 runs 14 residues. CDR3 region: CASSPTSGMRGYTF. In DNA, the CDR3 is TGTGCCAGCTCACCAACCTCAGGGATGAGGGGCTACACCTTC.

CDR3 loop: CASSVTAGGPSSYNEQFF. CDR3 bases: TGTGCCAGCAGCGTGACAGCGGGGGGGCCGAGCTCCTACAATGAGCAGTTCTTC. The chain carries TRBV9 and TRBJ2-1, with 10 bases that match TRBD2. The CDR3 runs to 18 residues. The junction had 8 bases not matched to a gene; V was cut back by 2 bases and J by 0 bases. Germline V gene lookup returns CDR1 SGDLS and CDR2 YYNGEE.

This rearrangement joins TRBV27 to TRBJ2-7; 9 bases are a match to TRBD1. Trimming removed 5 bases from V and 6 bases from J; junction bases left unmatched: 8. The CDR3 is made up of 14 amino acids. CDR1 is MNHEY, CDR2 SMNVEV, per germline (reference sequence). The CDR3 loop is CASSPRDRVFEQYF. The CDR3 coding sequence is TGTGCCAGCAGTCCCCGGGACAGGGTCTTCGAGCAGTACTTC.

The chain recombines TRBV18 with TRBJ2-7; D not resolved. This CDR3 is 15 amino acids long. V was trimmed by 0 bases and J by 2 bases, leaving 11 bases between them. CDR1 and CDR2 (germline): KGHSH, LQKENI. The CDR3 is CASSPPLVEPYEQYF. The CDR3 bases are TGTGCCAGCTCACCACCTTTAGTAGAACCCTACGAGCAGTACTTC.

J is TRBJ1-4 and V is TRBV29-1, with D perhaps matching TRBD1 (6 bases). The V gene's germline CDR1 is SQVTM and CDR2 ANQGSEA. The CDR3 has 13 amino acids. Trimming cost V 6 bases and J 5 bases, with 13 bases left between them. The DNA of the CDR3 is TGCAGCGTCGGACAGACCCCCAATGAAAAACTGTTTTTT. Amino acids: CSVGQTPNEKLFF.

The V call is TRBV28, the J call TRBJ2-3, with a tentative D call TRBD2 (6 bases). Germline V gene lookup returns CDR1 MDHEN and CDR2 SYDVKM. Trimming cost V 1 base and J 0 bases, with 17 bases left between them. CDR3 length: 18 amino acids. CDR3 in DNA: TGTGCCAGCAGTTTATTTCTTGCGGGGATACCTAGCACAGATACGCAGTATTTT. Its translation is CASSLFLAGIPSTDTQYF.

The J gene is TRBJ1-2, the V gene TRBV4-1, with 10 positions matching TRBD1. Germline-derived CDR1 and CDR2 are MGHRA and YSYEKL. J was trimmed by 4 bases and V by 4 bases; bases with no gene match: 9. This CDR3 comprises 16 residues. As DNA, the CDR3 is TGCGCCAGCAGCCTGAACGACCGGGACAGGGGCTATGGCTACACCTTC. It codes for CASSLNDRDRGYGYTF.

This clone occurred once. The genes are TRBV7-9 and TRBJ2-1; 8 bases are shared with TRBD1. The CDR3 has 18 amino acids. Germline values: CDR1 SEHNR, CDR2 FQNEAQ (reference sequence). V trimming: 5 bases; J trimming: 0 bases; junction bases outside the gene matches: 12. The CDR3 protein is CASSRWTGTLDSYNEQFF. DNA for the CDR3: TGTGCCAGCAGCCGTTGGACAGGGACACTTGACTCCTACAATGAGCAGTTCTTC.

The chain joins TRBV4-2 to TRBJ2-5; the match to TRBD2 covers 10 bases. The germline V gene has CDR1 LGHNA and CDR2 YNFKEQ. V shed 0 bases, J shed 0 bases, and the junction held 4 bases outside the gene matches. The CDR3 has 17 amino acids. CDR3 sequence reads: CASSQEGAGGYQETQYF. CDR3 sequence (DNA): TGTGCCAGCAGCCAAGAAGGAGCGGGGGGGTACCAAGAGACCCAGTACTTC.

This clone showed up just a few times. J is TRBJ1-1 and V is TRBV25-1; D might be TRBD1 (6 bases). The V and J ends lost 10 bases and 6 bases respectively, with 18 bases between them. The CDR3 spans 13 residues. The germline gives CDR1 MGHDK, CDR2 SYGVNS. In nucleotides, the CDR3 is TGTGCCACCACCACAGGGCCCCCCGCTGAAGCTTTCTTT. It codes for CATTTGPPAEAFF.

This chain connects TRBV6-5 to TRBJ1-1; TRBD1 might be the D (6 bases). Trimming cost V 6 bases and J 6 bases, with 14 bases left between them. This CDR3 contains 13 residues. In germline, CDR1 is MNHEY, CDR2 SVGAGI. The CDR3 DNA sequence: TGTGCCAGCAGGCCAACAGGGAAACCTGAAGCTTTCTTT. It specifies CASRPTGKPEAFF.

This sequence joins TRBV28 and TRBJ2-5; 8 bases map to TRBD2. Germline-derived CDR1 and CDR2 are MDHEN and SYDVKM. The length of the CDR3 is 14 residues. J was trimmed by 5 bases and V by 5 bases; bases with no gene match: 7. CDR3 bases: TGTGCCAGCAGTATCGCGCGGGGGGCGGAGACCCAGTACTTC. It specifies CASSIARGAETQYF.

V is TRBV27 and J is TRBJ1-2; TRBD1 agrees at 8 bases. CDR1 is MNHEY and CDR2 is SMNVEV in the germline V gene (reference sequence). The CDR3 loop spans 14 amino acids. The V and J ends lost 6 bases and 1 base, in that order; junction bases with no gene match: 4. In DNA form, the CDR3 reads TGTGCCAGCAGCAGGACAGGGATTAACTATGGCTACACCTTC. Protein product: CASSRTGINYGYTF.

The chain recombines TRBV10-3 with TRBJ2-1; 8 positions agree with TRBD2. V shed 3 bases and J 9 bases; nucleotides not matched to a gene: 13. Per the germline V gene, CDR1 is ENHRY and CDR2 is SYGVKD. The CDR3 runs 16 residues. The CDR3 here is CAISDPRGLEYSEQFF. The CDR3, as DNA: TGTGCCATCAGTGACCCAAGGGGACTAGAATATAGTGAGCAGTTCTTC.

The genes are TRBV7-2 and TRBJ2-7, with 8 positions matching TRBD2. Germline CDR1 SGHTA, CDR2 FQGNSA. The ends lost 1 base at V and 0 bases at J; junction bases unmatched: 5. The CDR3 runs to 16 residues. DNA for the CDR3: TGTGCCAGCAGCTTAGACGGGGGGGCACCCTCCTACGAGCAGTACTTC. Its translation: CASSLDGGAPSYEQYF.

This CDR3 reads CASSPGGSGANVLTF. The CDR3 DNA follows: TGCGCCAGCAGCCCGGGGGGTAGTGGGGCCAACGTCCTGACTTTC. The rearrangement uses TRBV4-3 and TRBJ2-6, with 7 bases aligning to TRBD2. This CDR3 is 15 amino acids long. Trimming removed 4 bases from V and 3 bases from J; junction bases left unmatched: 3. Germline values: CDR1 LGHNA, CDR2 YSLEER.

This chain links TRBV2 with TRBJ2-3; 8 bases agree with TRBD1. The V gene's germline CDR1 is SNHLY and CDR2 FYNNEI. The CDR3 sequence is 14 residues long. V gave up 8 bases and J gave up 8 bases; unmatched junction bases: 12. The CDR3 sequence: CASGPGQEVGTQYF. The CDR3 nucleotides are TGTGCCAGCGGCCCGGGACAGGAGGTTGGTACGCAGTATTTT. Full variable domain (remainder filled in from reference TRBV2 and TRBJ2-3): EPEVTQTPSHQVTQMGQEVILRCVPISNHLYFYWYRQILGQKVEFLVSFYNNEISEKSEIFDDQFSVERPDGSNFTLKIRSTKLEDSAMYFCASGPGQEVGTQYFGPGTRLTVL.

This rearrangement joins TRBV7-2 to TRBJ1-1, with D perhaps matching TRBD1 (5 bases). Germline values: CDR1 SGHTA, CDR2 FQGNSA. The CDR3 sequence is 16 residues long. V shed 5 bases and J shed 2 bases, with 18 bases lying between them. The CDR3 DNA is TGTGCCAGCAGCCCCAAGGGGTGGCAGATAAACACTGAAGCTTTCTTT. It yields the protein CASSPKGWQINTEAFF.

In DNA, the CDR3 is TGTGCCAGCAGTGAAGATGAGGGCGGCGGCTACACCTTC. It translates to CASSEDEGGGYTF. V is TRBV6-1 and J is TRBJ1-2; D not resolved. The CDR3 spans 13 residues. In germline, CDR1 is MNHNS, CDR2 SASEGT. Deletions cut 1 base from V and 8 bases from J, with 11 bases between.

V gene TRBV10-2 combines with J gene TRBJ2-2; TRBD2 agrees at 8 bases. Germline values: CDR1 WSHSY, CDR2 SAAADI. V gave up 3 bases and J gave up 6 bases; unmatched junction bases: 12. The CDR3 covers 17 residues. CDR3 nucleotide sequence: TGCGCCAGCAGTGAACCGGATAGCGGGGAACCTCCCGGGGAGCTGTTTTTT. Translation: CASSEPDSGEPPGELFF.